The present entry profiles one T cell receptor beta chain with its context. Germline CDR1 LGHDT, CDR2 YNNKEL (reference sequence). J was trimmed by 5 bases and V by 2 bases; bases with no gene match: 8. There are 16 residues in the CDR3. The sample belongs to a study of blood T cell repertoires in COVID-19. Study at large: Acute and convalescent COVID-19 specimens originated in the United States, Italy and Spain. PBMCs, B-cell-depleted T cells, or T cells were the source of the cDNA or gDNA that made up the material.

In the original analysis: Reference gene primer amplification yielded estimated nucleated cell counts. Method: immunoSEQ multiplex PCR; TCRdb's copy keeps in-frame clones and lacks some. The V and J calls and the clone size are those of that table, but D and trimming were determined from the DNA. This sample has around 190,000 clones, with 88% found just once. V usage is TRBV3-1 (or the pseudogene TRBV3-2) and J usage is TRBJ2-5; TRBD2 aligns across 10 bases. The source material was peripheral blood. The receptor was derived from a man aged 18-30 years with active or convalescent COVID-19. The CDR3 DNA is TGTGCCAGCAGCCAAAATTTAGCGGGAGGAGGGGAGACCCAGTACTTC. Residues: CASSQNLAGGGETQYF.